Below, 7 T cell receptor beta chains from the same sample are listed, as sequenced in a study of shared clonotypes between healthy human individuals. Clones were read by immunoSEQ multiplex PCR, and TCRdb kept only the in-frame ones, dropping some. The sample shows over a million clones, 78% of them seen only once. Sequenced input: memory CD4+ T cells from PBMCs. Subset denoted: CD45RA-negative fraction. The receptors shown here come from a man aged 18 to 29 in good health. Some clones in this sample may be carry-over from other donors' samples.

The table lists this clone with a count of one. The chain employs TRBV6-1 and TRBJ1-2; D is possibly TRBD1 (5 bases). V shed 2 bases and J shed 0 bases, with 16 bases lying between them. The length of the CDR3 is 17 residues. Germline assignment: CDR1 MNHNS and CDR2 SASEGT. CDR3 region: CASSELRGSKANYGYTF. The CDR3 nucleotides are TGTGCCAGCAGTGAACTTAGGGGTTCAAAGGCTAACTATGGCTACACCTTC.

The chain joins TRBV19 to TRBJ1-3, with 7 bases that match TRBD1. This CDR3 is built from 14 residues. Per the germline V gene, CDR1 is LNHDA and CDR2 is SQIVND (reference sequence). Unmatched junction bases numbered 9, after V lost 9 bases and J lost 4 bases. Here the CDR3 reads CASRGSPSGNTIYF. CDR3 DNA sequence: TGTGCCAGCAGGGGGTCCCCGAGCGGAAACACCATATATTTT.

This clone was seen a handful of times. The rearrangement links TRBV7-9 to TRBJ2-1, with a weak D call TRBD2 (6 bases). CDR1 and CDR2 (germline): SEHNR, FQNEAQ (reference sequence). The CDR3 consists of 17 residues. Trimming shortened V by 5 bases and J by 8 bases, and 25 bases separated the two germline ends. The chain's CDR3 is CASSLRPIAVPGDEQFF. CDR3 in DNA: TGTGCCAGCAGCCTTAGACCTATAGCGGTCCCGGGCGATGAGCAGTTCTTC.

The rearrangement uses TRBV5-1 and TRBJ2-1; 8 bases map to TRBD1. Germline lookup yields CDR1 SGHRS and CDR2 YFSETQ. Trimming cost V 5 bases and J 8 bases; bases outside gene matches: 9. The CDR3 covers 14 residues. The CDR3 region is CASRDQGASDEQFF. The CDR3 coding sequence is TGCGCCAGCAGGGACCAGGGGGCGTCGGATGAGCAGTTCTTC.

As regards this clone: A much larger clone is a single base away; this may be a read error. The same CDR3 can be traced to other DNA sequences in this sample. This chain connects TRBV6-6 to TRBJ1-1; 7 bases agree with TRBD1. Germline assignment: CDR1 MNHNY and CDR2 SVGAGI (reference sequence). The CDR3 extends over 15 amino acids. The CDR3 is CASSYLDRLNTEAFF. As DNA, the CDR3 is TGTGCCAGCAGTTACCTGGACAGGCTGAACACTGAGGCTTTCTTT.

In this sample, this clone turned up a few times. This chain links TRBV15 with TRBJ1-5; D ambiguous. Germline CDR1 reads LNHNV; CDR2 reads YYDKDF (reference sequence). Trimming cost V 5 bases and J 3 bases, with 11 bases left between them. This CDR3 has 14 residues. CDR3 protein: CATSGVLDNQPQHF. For the CDR3, the DNA is TGTGCCACCAGCGGGGTTTTGGACAATCAGCCCCAGCATTTT.

The V and J genes are TRBV12-5 and TRBJ2-7; no reliable D call. The CDR3 length is 11 residues. Germline lookup yields CDR1 LGHNT and CDR2 FRNRAP. The ends were cut back, 6 bases at V and 7 bases at J, with 10 bases in the middle. This CDR3 reads CASGLGREQYF. CDR3 nucleotide sequence: TGTGCTAGTGGACTTGGTAGGGAGCAGTACTTC.